The clone carrying this T cell receptor (beta chain) was detected a few times. Its antigen is unknown. The CDR3 spans 15 residues. Germline values: CDR1 SQVTM, CDR2 ANQGSEA. Trimming took off 3 bases at V and 5 bases at J, with 17 bases between the two ends. These data originate in a study of cytomegalovirus exposure and HLA in healthy donors. Findings and caveats of the study: Earlier analysis looked at TCR beta V segments, and most were productive about 87% or about 30% of the time.

The PCR had 60 Vbeta and 13 Jbeta primers. Repertoires were generated with immunoSEQ multiplex PCR, while TCRdb's copy carries only in-frame clones and drops some. Of 97,000 or so clones in the sample, less than 9.5% are singletons; the top ten hold 4.5% to 6.5%. The chain uses TRBV29-1 and TRBJ2-1, with D tentatively TRBD2 (5 bases). Sample: PBMCs. The receptor was derived from a middle-aged man in good health and CMV-seropositive. The CDR3 loop reads CSVDIGERLNNEQFF. The CDR3 region has the DNA TGCAGCGTTGATATCGGGGAGAGGTTAAACAATGAGCAGTTCTTC.